The clone carrying this T cell receptor beta chain was found once. Its antigen is not identified. TCRdb ran MiXCR on the reads and lists one entry per CDR3 protein. The table includes approximately 50,000 distinct CDR3 sequences, 20% detected once. The sample comes from a study of T cell repertoires in cytomegalovirus infection. This CDR3 spans 18 amino acids. Trimming took off 0 bases at V and 1 base at J, with 16 bases between the two ends. Germline assignment: CDR1 MNHEY and CDR2 SMNVEV (reference sequence). This sequence was found in a human donor in good health (CMV status not recorded). Some clones in this sample may be carry-over from other donors' samples. The material sequenced was CD8+ T cells from cultured PBMCs, taken from culture after CMV antigen stimulation. The V and J genes are TRBV27 and TRBJ1-5; perhaps TRBD1 as D (6 bases). The CDR3 here is CASSLSWRQGYSNQPQHF. Written as DNA, the CDR3 is TGTGCCAGCAGTTTATCTTGGCGGCAGGGGTACAGCAATCAGCCCCAGCATTTT.